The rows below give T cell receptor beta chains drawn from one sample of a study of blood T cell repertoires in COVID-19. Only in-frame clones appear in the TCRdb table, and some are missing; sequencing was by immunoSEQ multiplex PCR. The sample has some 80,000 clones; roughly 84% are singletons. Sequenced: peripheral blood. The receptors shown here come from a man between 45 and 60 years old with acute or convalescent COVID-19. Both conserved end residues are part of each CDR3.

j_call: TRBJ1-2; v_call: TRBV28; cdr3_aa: CASSLGTGLGYTF
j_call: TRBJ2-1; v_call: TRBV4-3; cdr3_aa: CASSQERTGIDEQFF
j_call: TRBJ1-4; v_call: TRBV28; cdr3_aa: CASRYASGQGYTNEKLFF
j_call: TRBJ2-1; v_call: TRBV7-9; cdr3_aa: CASSPRLAGFGNEQFF
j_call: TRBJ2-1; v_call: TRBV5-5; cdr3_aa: CASSFSLADHWNEQFF
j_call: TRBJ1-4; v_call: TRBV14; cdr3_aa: CASSIQPDRPGDEKLFF
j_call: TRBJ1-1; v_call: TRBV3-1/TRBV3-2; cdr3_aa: CASSQDDRLTEAFF
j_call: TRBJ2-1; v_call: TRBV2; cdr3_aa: CASSPGRGTYNEQFF
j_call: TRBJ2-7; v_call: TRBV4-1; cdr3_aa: CASSHRQGAEVEQYF
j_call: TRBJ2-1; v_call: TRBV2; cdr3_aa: CASRRELAEGNEQFF
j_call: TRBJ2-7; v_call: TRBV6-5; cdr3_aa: CASRWTGDYEQYF
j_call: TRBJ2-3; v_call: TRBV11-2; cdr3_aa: CASNQGADTQYF
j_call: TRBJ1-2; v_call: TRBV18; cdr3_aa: CASSPPGTPDGYTF
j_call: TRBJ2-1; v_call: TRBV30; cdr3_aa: CAWSSTPPAGSVYNEQFF
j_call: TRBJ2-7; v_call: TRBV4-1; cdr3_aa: CASSQDSAGYYEQYF
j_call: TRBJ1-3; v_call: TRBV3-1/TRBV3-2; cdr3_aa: CASSQVGLSGNTIYF
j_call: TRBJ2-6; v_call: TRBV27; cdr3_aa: CASSLEPGQGIYSGANVLTF
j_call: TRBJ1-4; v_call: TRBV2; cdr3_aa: CASGAFEEEKLFF
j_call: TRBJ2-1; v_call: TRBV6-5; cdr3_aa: CASSYGGALSYNEQFF
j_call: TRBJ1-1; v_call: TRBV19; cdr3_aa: CASSRQGAGTEAFF
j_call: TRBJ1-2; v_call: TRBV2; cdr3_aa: CASSPGVGGYTF
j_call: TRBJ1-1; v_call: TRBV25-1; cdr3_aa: CASKGDIRTVAFF
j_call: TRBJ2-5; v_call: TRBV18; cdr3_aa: CASSPWRTGNRETQYF
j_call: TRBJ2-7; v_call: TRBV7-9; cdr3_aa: CASSLRDLAGGEQYF
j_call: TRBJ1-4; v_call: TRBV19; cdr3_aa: CASSPTGIRNEKLFF
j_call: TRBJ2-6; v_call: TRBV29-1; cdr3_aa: CSVARQGVAGANVLTF
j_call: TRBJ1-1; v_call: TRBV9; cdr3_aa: CASSVAPGGGAWNTEAFF
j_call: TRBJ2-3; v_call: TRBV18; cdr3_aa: CASSPLGGETDTQYF
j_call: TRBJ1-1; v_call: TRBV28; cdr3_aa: CASSLQGGTEAFF
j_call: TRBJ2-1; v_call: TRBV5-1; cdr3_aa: CASSLVGTSGNNEQFF
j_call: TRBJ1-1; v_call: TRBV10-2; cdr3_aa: CASSDYRDTEAFF
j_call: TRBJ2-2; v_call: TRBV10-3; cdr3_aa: CAISEFPGTGTNTGELFF
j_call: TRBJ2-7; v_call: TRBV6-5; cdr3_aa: CASSYLPPGQGYEQYF
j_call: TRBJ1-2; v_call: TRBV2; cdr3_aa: CASSVGRARANYGYTF
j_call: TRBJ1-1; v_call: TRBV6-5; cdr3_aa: CASSQDMNTEAFF
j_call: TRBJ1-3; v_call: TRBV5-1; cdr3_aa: CASSLNRGSAAGNTIYF
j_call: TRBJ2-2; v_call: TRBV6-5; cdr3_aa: CASSYRGAVGELFF
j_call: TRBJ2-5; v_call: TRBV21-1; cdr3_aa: CASSKARTSGSGRGETQYF
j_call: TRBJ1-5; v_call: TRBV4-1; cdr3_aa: CASSQETGFKPQHF
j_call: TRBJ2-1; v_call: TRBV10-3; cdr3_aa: CAIRTGQGNSYNEQFF
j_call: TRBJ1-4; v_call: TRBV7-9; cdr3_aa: CASRPRQGSEKLFF
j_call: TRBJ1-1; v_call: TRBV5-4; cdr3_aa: CASSLGPPGQGGGDTEAFF
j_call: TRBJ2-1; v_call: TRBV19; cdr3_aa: CASRTATYNEQFF
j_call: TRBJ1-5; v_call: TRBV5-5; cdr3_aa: CASSLLGGSQPQHF
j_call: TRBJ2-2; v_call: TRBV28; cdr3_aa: CASSSLLAENTGELFF
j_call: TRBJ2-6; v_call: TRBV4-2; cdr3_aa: CASSQDSTTGANVLTF
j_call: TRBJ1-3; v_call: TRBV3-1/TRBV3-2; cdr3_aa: CASSLTGNSGNTIYF
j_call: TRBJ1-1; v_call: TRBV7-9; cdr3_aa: CASSSLDRGRRGVLAEAFF
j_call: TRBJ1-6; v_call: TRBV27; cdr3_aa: CASRSTGNSPLHF
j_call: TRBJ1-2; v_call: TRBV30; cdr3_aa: CASVNYGYTF
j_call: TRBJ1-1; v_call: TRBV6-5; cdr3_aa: CASRHDRGTEAFF
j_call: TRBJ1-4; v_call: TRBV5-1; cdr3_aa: CASSQQQGPEEKLFF
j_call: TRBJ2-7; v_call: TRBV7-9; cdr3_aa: CASPLVVYEQYF
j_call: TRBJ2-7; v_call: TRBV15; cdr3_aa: CATSKPGQGYEQYF